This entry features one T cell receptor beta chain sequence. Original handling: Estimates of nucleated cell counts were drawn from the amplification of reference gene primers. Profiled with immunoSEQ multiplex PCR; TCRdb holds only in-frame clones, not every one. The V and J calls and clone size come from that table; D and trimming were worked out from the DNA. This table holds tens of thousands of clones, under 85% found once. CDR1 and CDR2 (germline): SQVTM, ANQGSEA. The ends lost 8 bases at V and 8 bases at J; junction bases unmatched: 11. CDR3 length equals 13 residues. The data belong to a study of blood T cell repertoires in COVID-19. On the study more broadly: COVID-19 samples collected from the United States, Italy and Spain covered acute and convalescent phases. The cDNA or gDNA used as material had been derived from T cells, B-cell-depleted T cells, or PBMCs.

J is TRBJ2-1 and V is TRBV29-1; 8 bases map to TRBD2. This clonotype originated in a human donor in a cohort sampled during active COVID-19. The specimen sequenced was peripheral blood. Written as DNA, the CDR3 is TGCAGCTCCCTCCCGGGACTAGGGGATGAGCAGTTCTTC. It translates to CSSLPGLGDEQFF.